This T cell receptor (beta chain) was sequenced for a study of tumor-infiltrating lymphocytes in primary liver carcinoma (dated by TCRdb to the late 2010s). Concerning the study at large: Hepatocellular carcinoma (four) or combined HCC and intrahepatic cholangiocarcinoma (one) was present in the five patients, who were three men and two women aged 30 to 69 years. The tumors of the five patients were staged as T1-T3 N0M0, with maximum diameters ranging from roughly 4 to 11 cm. A total of approximately 35 specimens from 5 patients underwent TCRbeta repertoire sequencing, comprising 25 tumor regions, 5 adjacent noncancerous liver tissues and 5 peripheral blood samples. To link TCRbeta repertoire diversity with the local molecular phenotype, the roughly 25 tumor region samples were profiled using Agilent mRNA microarrays. Samples yielded roughly 3.5 to 8 million productive TCRbeta reads; read depth did not differ significantly between tissue types. Technical replicate repertoires showed high reproducibility, with mean shared-clone rates about 0.92 and correlation coefficients above 0.95. The study combined TCRbeta repertoire sequencing, expression microarrays and whole-exome sequencing across five regions of each liver tumor, with adjacent normal tissue and blood. What the research found in general, with its limitations: Because sequencing covered only the TCR beta chain and unpaired alpha chains were not captured, true repertoire diversity is likely underestimated. Just about 8-24% of top clones turned up in all five regions of a tumor, which suggests spatial heterogeneity among tumor-infiltrating T cells. Repertoire overlap was higher between tumor regions (mean roughly 35%) than tumor-adjacent (17%) or tumor-blood (about 15%) pairs, consistent with antigen-driven expansion. Since the samples were bulk and unsorted, there was no way to compare CD4+ and CD8+ T cell repertoires. The study included only four to six patients, and the authors note findings should be validated in a larger study. Compared with blood, tumors had a significantly larger share of the repertoire taken up by the top 250 clones (p = 0.039).

Without any cell sorting, total RNA and DNA were co-extracted from roughly 18-30 mg of bulk tissue using the AllPrep DNA/RNA mini kit. Roughly five patients with histopathologically diagnosed primary liver carcinoma underwent surgical resection in China between late 2015 and 2016. At the time of sampling, the patients were treatment-naive and had chronic HBV infection. Five spatially separated regions were sampled per tumor: superior, inferior, left-lateral and right-lateral poles, plus the tumor centre. According to histology, viable tumor cells made up more than 75% of every tumor sample. Pieces of fresh tumor and adjacent tissue were cut in half, with one half kept in RNAlater at -80 degrees C and the other half sent for histology. Starting from around 500 ng total RNA, TCRbeta-specific cDNA was produced by reverse transcription with a constant-region primer and ProtoScript II reverse transcriptase. Three nested multiplex PCR rounds, following a slightly modified ARM-PCR procedure, were used to build the TCRbeta libraries. Sample barcodes and Illumina adapters were added in a final 25-cycle PCR with Deep VentR polymerase. Before sequencing, amplicons of 200-500 bp were purified from gel using a QIAquick gel extraction kit. An Illumina HiSeq 2500 was used to sequence the TCRbeta amplicons with 250-bp paired-end reads. In the original analysis: To recover full CDR3 sequences, reads were quality-trimmed using Trimmomatic v0.33 and paired reads were then merged using FLASH v1.2.11. V, D and J germline segments were assigned to the rearranged TCRbeta sequences using MiGEC v1.2.1b. Clonotype statistics, along with Shannon-Wiener diversity indices, were calculated using VDJtools v1.0.0. To cut down on sampling bias, every analysis after diversity analysis relied on just the 250 most abundant clonotypes from each sample. TCRdb took the public reads, trimmed them with fastp at Q25, ran MiXCR for clone calling and kept in-frame beta chains. Each CDR3 protein gets just one entry, which takes the most common genes and DNA from the rows behind it. Clone size and V and J calls follow TCRdb, not the original study. This sample lists tens of thousands of distinct CDR3 sequences; about 73% were detected once. The ten largest clones add up to 25% to 30% of the sample.

Comment on this clonotype: No antigen is known for it. No much larger clone exists at a distance of one base, and base qualities are not known.

Sample: liver tumor tissue from sampling region 3. The cell subset or site label here, explained by the study, means: tumor region T3, left-lateral pole. This clonotype was sampled from a man aged 40-49 years with primary liver carcinoma and hepatitis B virus infection.

The nucleotide sequence reads TGCAGCGTTGACATGGGAGATGGAGAGACCCAGTACTTC. It encodes CSVDMGDGETQYF. The chain is made from TRBV29-1 and TRBJ2-5; TRBD2 could be the D gene, as 5 bases match. Trimming takes 3 bases from V and 4 bases from J, and the germline ends sit 12 bases apart. CDR1 is given as SQVTM and CDR2 as ANQGSEA, both from the germline V gene. The CDR3 sequence holds 13 residues, the cysteine and phenylalanine included. The read is trimmed to its CDR3 DNA, 39 bases read in frame from base 1.